The text below deals with one T cell receptor beta chain. Generated by immunoSEQ multiplex PCR, the TCRdb table keeps only in-frame clones and is missing some. The data contain 55,000 to 75,000 clones, 91% of them seen just once; the ten biggest clones take up approximately 3.6%. The length of the CDR3 is 15 residues. The V gene's germline CDR1 is MGHDK and CDR2 SYGVNS. V was pared by 4 bases and J by 0 bases, with 10 bases between. The record originates from a study of technical replicates of blood from several donors. The sample was PBMCs. The rearrangement joins TRBV25-1 to TRBJ2-4; D is undetermined. This sequence originates from a human donor in good health. Some clones in this sample may be carry-over from other donors' samples. DNA of the CDR3: TGTGCCAGCAGTGGTCGAGAGCTAGCCAAAAACATTCAGTACTTC. This codes for CASSGRELAKNIQYF.